These 24 T cell receptor beta chains originate from one sample sequenced in a study of T cell repertoires in cytomegalovirus infection. Using its own MiXCR run on the reads, TCRdb lists one record per CDR3 protein. The sample gives just over 300,000 distinct CDR3 sequences, 15% to 20% of which show up once; approximately 12% is in the top ten. Input material: PBMCs. These receptors all stem from a human donor in good health (CMV status not recorded). Some clones in this sample may be carry-over from other donors' samples.

This clonotype appeared many times. The chain joins TRBV7-9 to TRBJ2-3, with D perhaps TRBD2 (5 bases). Germline values: CDR1 SEHNR, CDR2 FQNEAQ (reference sequence). The CDR3 is 19 residues long. V shed 7 bases and J shed 0 bases, with 26 bases lying between them. CDR3 sequence reads: CASIGLPIPTLKSTDTQYF. DNA of the CDR3: TGTGCCAGCATTGGACTCCCCATACCCACTCTAAAAAGCACAGATACGCAGTATTTT. Using reference TRBV7-9 and TRBJ2-3 for the parts outside the CDR3, the full variable domain is DTGVSQNPRHKITKRGQNVTFRCDPISEHNRLYWYRQTLGQGPEFLTYFQNEAQLEKSRLLSDRFSAERPKGSFSTLEIQRTEQGDSAMYLCASIGLPIPTLKSTDTQYFGPGTRLTVL.

The rearrangement uses TRBV2 and TRBJ1-6; D is ambiguous. The CDR3 totals 13 residues. Germline V lookup: CDR1 SNHLY, CDR2 FYNNEI. Trimming shortened V by 6 bases and J by 10 bases, and 13 bases separated the two germline ends. CDR3 DNA sequence: TGTGCCAGCAGGGAGACGTTCAGCTCACCCCTCCACTTT. It codes for CASRETFSSPLHF.

This clonotype was seen a few times. The chain carries TRBV7-9 and TRBJ2-3; 12 positions match TRBD2. The CDR3 contains 18 residues. Trimming took 5 bases from V and 0 from J; bases not matched to a gene: 9. CDR1 and CDR2 from the germline V gene are SEHNR and FQNEAQ (reference sequence). CDR3 residues: CASSQNELAGGSTDTQYF. The CDR3 DNA is TGTGCCAGCAGCCAAAACGAACTAGCGGGGGGCAGCACAGATACGCAGTATTTT.

This clonotype occurred many times. The rearrangement joins TRBV15 to TRBJ2-1, with 7 nucleotides matching TRBD1. Germline CDR1 is LNHNV and CDR2 is YYDKDF (reference sequence). The CDR3 covers 15 residues. The V gene end was trimmed by 8 bases and the J gene end by 2 bases; junction bases not matched to a gene: 9. The CDR3 protein is CATERDSQTYNEQFF. As DNA, the CDR3 is TGTGCCACCGAACGGGACAGCCAAACCTACAATGAGCAGTTCTTC.

This clonotype was found many times. V is TRBV5-1 and J is TRBJ2-3; D unclear. Germline values: CDR1 SGHRS, CDR2 YFSETQ. The CDR3 is 15 amino acids. Trimming left V 1 base short and J 1 base short, with 10 bases between. The CDR3 nucleotides are TGCGCCAGCAGCTTGAACGAATGGGGCACAGATACGCAGTATTTT. Protein product: CASSLNEWGTDTQYF.

This clonotype was seen only a few times. This chain joins TRBV5-6 and TRBJ1-5, with D maybe TRBD1 (5 bases). V lost 4 bases to trimming and J lost 7 bases, with 15 bases between them. Germline V CDR1 and CDR2: SGHDT, YYEEEE. The CDR3 has 14 residues. Here the CDR3 reads CASSRNQGRQPQHF. The CDR3 nucleotides read TGTGCCAGCAGCCGAAACCAGGGACGGCAGCCCCAGCATTTT. The full variable domain, its missing parts supplied by reference TRBV5-6 and TRBJ1-5, is DAGVTQSPTHLIKTRGQQVTLRCSPKSGHDTVSWYQQALGQGPQFIFQYYEEEERQRGNFPDRFSGHQFPNYSSELNVNALLLGDSALYLCASSRNQGRQPQHFGDGTRLSIL.

The chain uses TRBV24-1 and TRBJ2-2; possibly TRBD1 for D (6 bases). From germline, CDR1 is KGHDR and CDR2 SFDVKD. Between the trimmed V and J ends, which lost 3 bases and 0 bases, there was a span of 13 bases. CDR3 length: 17 residues. CDR3 amino acids: CATSDARTAPNTGELFF. In DNA, the CDR3 is TGTGCCACCAGTGATGCGCGGACAGCCCCGAACACCGGGGAGCTGTTTTTT.

The chain links TRBV4-3 to TRBJ1-4; D unclear. The CDR3 runs to 15 residues. V gave up 0 bases and J gave up 8 bases, with 13 bases separating them. Germline CDR1 reads LGHNA; CDR2 reads YSLEER. The CDR3 DNA follows: TGCGCCAGCAGCCAAGATCGAGGGTTCTACGAAAAACTGTTTTTT. This gives the protein CASSQDRGFYEKLFF.

This clonotype showed up many times. V is TRBV12-3 or TRBV12-4 and J is TRBJ2-6, with 7 positions matching TRBD1. Trimming at V came to 5 bases and at J to 1 base, leaving 14 bases not matched to a gene. The CDR3 extends over 19 amino acids. The CDR3 is CASSLVPGQSLSGANVLTF. CDR3 nucleotide sequence: TGTGCCAGCAGTCTCGTTCCGGGACAGAGCCTTTCTGGGGCCAACGTCCTGACTTTC.

This clonotype was seen a few times. The chain has TRBV7-9 and TRBJ1-2; D possibly corresponds to TRBD1 (6 bases). Per germline, CDR1 SEHNR and CDR2 FQNEAQ (reference sequence). The V end lost 5 bases, the J end lost 6 bases, and 16 bases lay between the germline ends. The CDR3 is 14 amino acids. This CDR3 is CASSLPARGDGYTF. Written as DNA, the CDR3 is TGTGCCAGCAGCCTACCCGCCAGGGGAGATGGCTACACCTTC. The variable domain in full, with the rest retrieved from reference TRBV7-9 and TRBJ1-2, is DTGVSQNPRHKITKRGQNVTFRCDPISEHNRLYWYRQTLGQGPEFLTYFQNEAQLEKSRLLSDRFSAERPKGSFSTLEIQRTEQGDSAMYLCASSLPARGDGYTFGSGTRLTVV.

In its sample, this clonotype was seen many times. The chain is built from TRBV5-5 and TRBJ2-5; 8 nucleotides align to TRBD2. The CDR3 has 16 amino acids. The V segment lost 2 bases and the J segment 5 bases; nucleotides outside the gene matches: 11. Germline lookup yields CDR1 SGHKS and CDR2 YYEKEE (reference sequence). In DNA form, the CDR3 reads TGTGCCAGCAGCTTCCAGAGCGGGGGCACTTGGGAGACCCAGTACTTC. It codes for CASSFQSGGTWETQYF.

There are many counts of this clonotype. The chain carries TRBV7-8 and TRBJ1-6; 7 bases fit TRBD1. This CDR3 has 14 residues. Germline values: CDR1 SGHVS, CDR2 FQNEAQ. Unmatched junction bases numbered 8, after V lost 6 bases and J lost 9 bases. The CDR3, as DNA: TGTGCCAGCAGTTTGACTACAGGGGTTTCACCCCTCCACTTT. Its translation: CASSLTTGVSPLHF. The full variable domain, completed using reference TRBV7-8 and TRBJ1-6, is GAGVSQSPRYKVAKRGQDVALRCDPISGHVSLFWYQQALGQGPEFLTYFQNEAQLDKSGLPSDRFFAERPEGSVSTLKIQRTQQEDSAVYLCASSLTTGVSPLHFGNGTRLTVT.

The V call is TRBV12-3 or TRBV12-4, the J call TRBJ2-5, with TRBD1 matching 9 bases. J gave up 4 bases and V 6 bases, and 9 bases lay outside the gene matches. There are 15 residues in the CDR3. The CDR3 DNA follows: TGTGCCAGCAGCTCATACAGGGGGCATCGAGAGACCCAGTACTTC. Encoded protein: CASSSYRGHRETQYF.

The table lists this clonotype with a few counts. J is TRBJ1-5 and V is TRBV12-3 or TRBV12-4; D gene uncertain. The germline V and J ends were trimmed by 6 bases and 3 bases, with 12 bases remaining between them. This CDR3 is built from 14 residues. The CDR3: CASSGSSFNQPQHF. The CDR3 coding sequence is TGTGCCAGCAGCGGGTCGAGTTTCAATCAGCCCCAGCATTTT.

The genes are TRBV12-3 or TRBV12-4 and TRBJ1-3; D gene uncertain. This CDR3 region has 15 residues. Trimming left V 6 bases short and J 0 bases short, with 12 bases between. The CDR3 loop is CASSPGLSSGNTIYF. CDR3 DNA: TGTGCCAGCAGCCCAGGACTTAGCTCTGGAAACACCATATATTTT.

This clonotype has ten or more counts. The chain carries TRBV5-1 and TRBJ2-3; no firm D call. The CDR3 has 14 amino acids. Per the germline V gene, CDR1 is SGHRS and CDR2 is YFSETQ. Between the trimmed V and J ends, which lost 7 bases and 11 bases, there was a span of 23 bases. The CDR3 region is CASWASEAPPRQYF. As DNA, the CDR3 is TGCGCCAGCTGGGCTTCCGAGGCCCCTCCGAGGCAGTATTTT.

This clonotype came up many times. The rearrangement links TRBV28 to TRBJ2-4; D is possibly TRBD1 or TRBD2 (5 bases each). Per the germline V gene, CDR1 is MDHEN and CDR2 is SYDVKM. V was cut by 3 bases and J by 2 bases, with 11 bases left in between. The CDR3 is 15 residues long. This chain's CDR3 is CASSLAGTTKNIQYF. The DNA for the CDR3 is TGTGCCAGCAGTTTGGCAGGGACGACCAAAAACATTCAGTACTTC.

This clonotype was seen at least ten times. The gene calls are TRBV28 and TRBJ2-3, with D possibly matching TRBD1 (5 bases). The CDR3 runs 12 residues. CDR1 is MDHEN and CDR2 is SYDVKM in the germline V gene. The V end lost 10 bases, the J end lost 0 bases, and 8 bases lay between the germline ends. Written as DNA, the CDR3 is TGTGCCACCCAGGGCAGCACAGATACGCAGTATTTT. Protein sequence: CATQGSTDTQYF.

V usage is TRBV2 and J usage is TRBJ2-5; the D is unclear. Germline V gene sequence: CDR1 SNHLY, CDR2 FYNNEI. V was shortened by 3 bases and J by 5 bases, with 7 bases between the two germline ends. The CDR3 runs to 12 residues. CDR3 in amino acids: CASSDRLETQYF. CDR3 coding DNA: TGTGCCAGCAGTGACAGGCTGGAGACCCAGTACTTC.

The V and J genes are TRBV5-4 and TRBJ2-5; 9 positions match TRBD1. Germline CDR1 reads SGHNT; CDR2 reads YYREEE (reference sequence). Losses at the gene ends were 5 bases for V and 10 bases for J; bases not matched to a gene: 21. The CDR3 contains 17 residues. The CDR3 DNA sequence: TGTGCCAGCAGTCAGGGCCTCGTAGGGGGACAGGGTCTGGACCAGTACTTC. This gives the protein CASSQGLVGGQGLDQYF. The entire variable domain, with the rest obtained from reference TRBV5-4 and TRBJ2-5, is as follows: ETGVTQSPTHLIKTRGQQVTLRCSSQSGHNTVSWYQQALGQGPQFIFQYYREEENGRGNFPPRFSGLQFPNYSSELNVNALELDDSALYLCASSQGLVGGQGLDQYFGPGTRLLVL.

In this sample, this clonotype turned up many times. CDR3 DNA: TGTGCCAGCAGTTCGGGACTAGCGTCGATGGCTCAAGAGACCCAGTACTTC. This gives the protein CASSSGLASMAQETQYF. The rearrangement uses TRBV12-3 or TRBV12-4 and TRBJ2-5; 10 bases are a match to TRBD2. CDR3 length: 17 amino acids. The V segment lost 4 bases and the J segment 2 bases; nucleotides outside the gene matches: 10.

This chain uses TRBV7-2 with TRBJ2-3; no reliable D call. V lost 3 bases and J lost 2, with 12 bases in between. CDR3 length equals 15 residues. Germline assignment: CDR1 SGHTA and CDR2 FQGNSA. The CDR3 spells CASSLFSLFTDTQYF. In nucleotides, the CDR3 is TGTGCCAGCAGCTTGTTTTCACTTTTCACAGATACGCAGTATTTT. The full variable domain, rest sourced from reference TRBV7-2 and TRBJ2-3, is GAGVSQSPSNKVTEKGKDVELRCDPISGHTALYWYRQSLGQGLEFLIYFQGNSAPDKSGLPSDRFSAERTGGSVSTLTIQRTQQEDSAVYLCASSLFSLFTDTQYFGPGTRLTVL.

This clonotype was found a few times. The chain employs TRBV7-9 and TRBJ1-3, with D possibly being TRBD1 (6 bases). Between the trimmed V and J ends, which lost 0 bases and 4 bases, there was a span of 13 bases. The CDR3 spans 16 residues. Germline CDR1 SEHNR, CDR2 FQNEAQ (reference sequence). CDR3 in amino acids: CASSLASTGRGNTIYF. The CDR3 DNA reads TGTGCCAGCAGCTTAGCGTCCACAGGGCGAGGAAACACCATATATTTT.

The chain uses TRBV10-3 and TRBJ1-1; D ambiguous. Germline CDR1 and CDR2: ENHRY and SYGVKD. This CDR3 contains 16 residues. The V end was cut by 3 bases, the J end by 1 base, with 15 bases between. DNA for the CDR3: TGTGCCATCAGTGATGAGACGATAAAGGGGAACACTGAAGCTTTCTTT. This encodes CAISDETIKGNTEAFF.